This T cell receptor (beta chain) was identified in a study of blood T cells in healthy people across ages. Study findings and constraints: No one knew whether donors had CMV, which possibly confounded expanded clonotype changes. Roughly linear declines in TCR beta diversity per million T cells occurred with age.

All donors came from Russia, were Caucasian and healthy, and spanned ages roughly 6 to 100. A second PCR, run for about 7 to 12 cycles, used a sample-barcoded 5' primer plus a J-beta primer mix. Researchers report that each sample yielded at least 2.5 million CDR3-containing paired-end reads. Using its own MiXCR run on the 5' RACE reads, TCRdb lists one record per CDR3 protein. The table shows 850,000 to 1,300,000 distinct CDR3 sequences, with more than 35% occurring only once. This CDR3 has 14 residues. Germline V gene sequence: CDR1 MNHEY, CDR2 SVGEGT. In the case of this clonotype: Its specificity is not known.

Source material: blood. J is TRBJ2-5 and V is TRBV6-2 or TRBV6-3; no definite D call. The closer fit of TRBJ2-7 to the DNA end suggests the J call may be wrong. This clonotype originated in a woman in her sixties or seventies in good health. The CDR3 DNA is TGTGCCAGCGTAGACCCCCAAATGAACTACGAGCAGTACTTC. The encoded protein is CASVDPQMNYEQYF.